This T cell receptor beta chain was sequenced in a study of spatial heterogeneity in lung cancer. The time point is: sample taken at primary tumor resection. Tumor, nontumor lung or frozen PBMC supplied whole RNA that was sequenced unsorted. The 70 or so donors had untreated early-stage non-small cell lung cancer. In this sample, this clonotype turned up many times. TCRdb called the 5' RACE reads again in MiXCR, with one record for every CDR3 protein. In the table there are some 47,000 distinct CDR3 sequences, over 5.5% of which are singletons. This clonotype was obtained from a female donor with early-stage non-small cell lung cancer. Here the sequenced sample was PBMCs, taken at surgery.

CDR3 sequence: CASSGQGARTGELFF. The CDR3 DNA is TGTGCCAGCAGTGGACAGGGGGCCCGGACCGGGGAGCTGTTTTTT. V is TRBV6-2 or TRBV6-3 and J is TRBJ2-2, with 11 bases that match TRBD1. Germline-derived CDR1 and CDR2 are MNHEY and SVGEGT. The CDR3 totals 15 residues. V lost 5 bases and J lost 5; bases outside the gene matches: 4.